This T cell receptor (beta chain) was captured by sequencing in a study of graft-versus-host responses after intestinal transplantation. Study overall: Every recipient had anti-thymocyte globulin induction and around 3 years of tacrolimus plus steroids.

Sequenced by immunoSEQ multiplex PCR; TCRdb stores in-frame clones only, minus some. Counted here are roughly 130,000 clones, 80% to 95% occurring once; the ten biggest clones make up approximately 0.2%. On this clone: The antigen is not known.

Per the germline V gene, CDR1 is SSHAT and CDR2 is FNYEAQ (reference sequence). The V segment lost 3 bases and the J segment 6 bases; nucleotides outside the gene matches: 3. CDR3 length equals 13 residues. The chain is built from TRBV7-7 and TRBJ2-3, with 7 positions matching TRBD1. Sequenced here: unstimulated CD4+ T cells sorted from spleen or lymph node cells, sampled before intestinal transplant. The clonotype originates from a human donor who received an intestinal transplant. Here the CDR3 reads CASSLDRQDTQYF. The CDR3 bases are TGTGCCAGCAGCTTGGACAGGCAGGATACGCAGTATTTT.